Given below is one T cell receptor (beta chain) in context. Its antigen is unknown. CDR1 and CDR2 (germline): SGHTA, FQGTGA. Trimming cost V 5 bases and J 2 bases, with 13 bases left between them. This CDR3 contains 15 residues. This entry comes from a study of T cell responses to AZD1222 COVID-19 vaccine. General study points: CD4 TCRs associated with vaccination spanned spike, dominating at 160-218 and 743-854. Repertoire samples came only from after the peak T cell response.

Using immunoSEQ multiplex PCR, the repertoire was profiled, and TCRdb retains in-frame clones only, with some absent. The sample lists some 96,000 clones, around 87% occurring once. This TCR came from an adult in good health. The J gene is TRBJ1-3, the V gene TRBV7-3; D gene ambiguous. The source material was peripheral blood, sampled on day 0 of MenACWY control vaccination. CDR3: CASSLSPSTGNTIYF. The CDR3 nucleotides are TGTGCCAGCAGCCTAAGCCCGAGCACTGGAAACACCATATATTTT.